These T cell receptor beta chains were read from a single sample in a study of shared clonotypes between healthy human individuals. Profiling relied on immunoSEQ multiplex PCR, and the TCRdb table lists in-frame clones only, not all of them. The sample has about 580,000 clones; roughly 98% are singletons. Sample: naive CD8+ T cells sorted from blood. The receptors were sampled from a man aged 30 to 45 in good health. Both conserved end residues are part of each CDR3. The D gene is left open where the match is weak. Some rows have no size entry. The others give once, few or many, or a class for an expanded clone.

J gene,clone size,D gene,V gene,CDR3 protein,CDR3 DNA
TRBJ2-7,NA,TRBD1,TRBV7-9,CASSNRGQGSHEQYF,TGTGCCAGCAGCAATCGGGGACAGGGCTCACACGAGCAGTACTTC
TRBJ2-1,NA,NA,TRBV7-2,CASSFAVLQFF,TGTGCCAGCAGCTTCGCAGTCCTTCAGTTCTTC
TRBJ2-7,NA,NA,TRBV11-2,CASSFVGRGSTYEQYF,TGTGCCAGCAGCTTCGTCGGGAGAGGGTCGACCTACGAGCAGTACTTC
TRBJ2-3,once,TRBD2,TRBV7-9,CASSPRQREGRGDTQYF,TGTGCCAGCAGCCCAAGACAGCGGGAGGGCCGTGGAGATACGCAGTATTTT
TRBJ2-7,NA,NA,TRBV7-9,CASSPPRHYYEQYF,TGTGCCAGCAGCCCTCCCCGACACTACTACGAGCAGTACTTC
TRBJ2-1,NA,NA,TRBV29-1,CSVKTVYNEQFF,TGCAGCGTCAAGACCGTCTACAATGAGCAGTTCTTC
TRBJ2-3,NA,NA,TRBV27,CASSLSPGLTDTQYF,TGTGCCAGCAGTTTAAGCCCGGGACTTACAGATACGCAGTATTTT
TRBJ2-3,NA,NA,TRBV2,CASSFGRIPDTQYF,TGTGCCAGCAGCTTCGGGAGAATCCCAGATACGCAGTATTTT
TRBJ2-1,NA,NA,TRBV7-8,CASSPGTVSSYNEQFF,TGTGCCAGCAGCCCGGGGACGGTCAGCTCCTACAATGAGCAGTTCTTC
TRBJ1-4,NA,NA,TRBV4-1,CASSQEPGLGEKLFF,TGCGCCAGCAGCCAAGAGCCGGGGTTAGGAGAAAAACTGTTTTTT
TRBJ1-2,NA,NA,TRBV7-8,CASSLDRGGNYGYTF,TGTGCCAGCAGCTTAGATCGTGGGGGGAACTATGGCTACACCTTC
TRBJ2-1,NA,TRBD2,TRBV15,CATSDRREDPIPFF,TGTGCCACCAGCGACAGGCGGGAGGACCCAATTCCGTTCTTC
TRBJ2-3,NA,NA,TRBV9,CASSDDGTRADTQYF,TGTGCCAGCAGCGACGACGGGACTCGCGCAGATACGCAGTATTTT
TRBJ2-1,NA,NA,TRBV5-1,CASSWQGDEQFF,TGCGCCAGCAGCTGGCAAGGAGATGAGCAGTTCTTC
TRBJ1-4,NA,NA,TRBV2,CASSDRSEKLFF,TGTGCCAGCAGTGATAGGAGTGAAAAACTGTTTTTT
TRBJ2-1,NA,TRBD2,TRBV11-2,CASSFNSGRTVEQFF,TGTGCCAGCAGCTTCAATAGCGGGAGGACGGTTGAGCAGTTCTTC
TRBJ2-7,NA,NA,TRBV29-1,CSVEEAWGGLGQKYEQYF,TGCAGCGTTGAAGAGGCCTGGGGAGGATTAGGCCAGAAATACGAGCAGTACTTC
TRBJ2-2,NA,TRBD2,TRBV7-8,CASSPGTSWDTGELFF,TGTGCCAGCAGCCCCGGGACTAGCTGGGACACCGGGGAGCTGTTTTTT
TRBJ2-1,NA,TRBD2,TRBV27,CASSFSKLAGEFF,TGTGCCAGCAGTTTCTCAAAACTAGCGGGAGAATTCTTC